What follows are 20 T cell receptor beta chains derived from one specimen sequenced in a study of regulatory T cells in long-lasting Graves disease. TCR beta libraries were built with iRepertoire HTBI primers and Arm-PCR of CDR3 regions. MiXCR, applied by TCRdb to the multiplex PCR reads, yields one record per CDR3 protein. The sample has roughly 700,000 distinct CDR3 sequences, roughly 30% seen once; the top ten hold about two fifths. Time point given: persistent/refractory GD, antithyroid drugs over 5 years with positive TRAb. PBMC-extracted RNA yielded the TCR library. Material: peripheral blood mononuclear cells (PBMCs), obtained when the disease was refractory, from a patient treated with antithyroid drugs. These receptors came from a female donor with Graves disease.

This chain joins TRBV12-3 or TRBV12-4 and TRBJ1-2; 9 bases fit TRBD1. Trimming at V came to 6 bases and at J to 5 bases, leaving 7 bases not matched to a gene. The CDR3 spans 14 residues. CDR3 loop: CASRLGQGTYGYTF. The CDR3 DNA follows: TGTGCCAGCAGATTGGGACAGGGAACGTATGGCTACACCTTC.

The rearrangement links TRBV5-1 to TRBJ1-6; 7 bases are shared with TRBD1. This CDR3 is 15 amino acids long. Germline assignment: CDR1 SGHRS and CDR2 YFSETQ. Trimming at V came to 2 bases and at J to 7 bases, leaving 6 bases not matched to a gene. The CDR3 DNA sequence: TGCGCCAGCAGCTTTAACACAGGGGACAATTCACCCCTCCACTTT. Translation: CASSFNTGDNSPLHF.

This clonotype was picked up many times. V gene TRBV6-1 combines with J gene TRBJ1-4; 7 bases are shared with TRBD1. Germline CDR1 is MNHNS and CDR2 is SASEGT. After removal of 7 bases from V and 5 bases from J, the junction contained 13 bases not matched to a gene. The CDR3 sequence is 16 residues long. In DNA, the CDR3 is TGTGCCAGCAATCCCCGCGGGACAGCAAGCAATGAAAAACTGTTTTTT. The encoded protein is CASNPRGTASNEKLFF.

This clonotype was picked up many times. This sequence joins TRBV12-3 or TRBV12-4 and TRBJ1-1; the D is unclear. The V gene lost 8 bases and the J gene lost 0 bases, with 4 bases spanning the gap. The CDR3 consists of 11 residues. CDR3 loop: CASGVNTEAFF. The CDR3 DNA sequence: TGTGCCAGCGGGGTGAACACTGAAGCTTTCTTT.

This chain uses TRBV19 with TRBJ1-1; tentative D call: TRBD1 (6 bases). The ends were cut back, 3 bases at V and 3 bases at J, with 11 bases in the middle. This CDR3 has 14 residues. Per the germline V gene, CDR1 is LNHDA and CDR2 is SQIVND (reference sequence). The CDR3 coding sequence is TGTGCCAGTAGTATTGGCAGGGGATACACTGAAGCTTTCTTT. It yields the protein CASSIGRGYTEAFF.

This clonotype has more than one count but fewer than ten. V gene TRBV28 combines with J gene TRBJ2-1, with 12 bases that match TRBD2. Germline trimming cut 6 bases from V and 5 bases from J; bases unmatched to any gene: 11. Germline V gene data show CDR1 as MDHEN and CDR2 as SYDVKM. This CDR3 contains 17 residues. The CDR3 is CASSRGTSGPGNNEQFF. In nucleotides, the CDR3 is TGTGCCAGCAGCCGAGGGACTAGCGGGCCGGGGAACAATGAGCAGTTCTTC.

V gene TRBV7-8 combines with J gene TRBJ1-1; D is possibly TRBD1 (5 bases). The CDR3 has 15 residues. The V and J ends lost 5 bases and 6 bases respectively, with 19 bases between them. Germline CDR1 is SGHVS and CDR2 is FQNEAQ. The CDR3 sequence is CASSLQGARTSEAFF. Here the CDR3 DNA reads TGTGCCAGCAGCCTGCAAGGGGCAAGGACTTCTGAAGCTTTCTTT. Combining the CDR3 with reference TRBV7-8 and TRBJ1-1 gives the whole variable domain GAGVSQSPRYKVAKRGQDVALRCDPISGHVSLFWYQQALGQGPEFLTYFQNEAQLDKSGLPSDRFFAERPEGSVSTLKIQRTQQEDSAVYLCASSLQGARTSEAFFGQGTRLTVV.

CDR3 DNA sequence: TGTGCTAGTGGTTTGGTACCAGATACGCAGTATTTT. Amino acids: CASGLVPDTQYF. The chain has TRBV12-5 and TRBJ2-3; D is uncertain. This CDR3 is built from 12 residues. V lost 0 bases, J lost 4 bases, and 2 bases lay in between. Germline-derived CDR1 and CDR2 are LGHNT and FRNRAP.

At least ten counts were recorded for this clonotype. CDR3 sequence reads: CATSRDHQGAYTF. As DNA, the CDR3 is TGTGCCACCAGCAGAGATCACCAGGGCGCCTACACCTTC. This chain joins TRBV15 and TRBJ1-2; possible D gene TRBD1, 5 bases. Trimming pared 0 bases from V and 10 bases from J, leaving 12 bases between. Germline loops: CDR1 LNHNV, CDR2 YYDKDF (reference sequence). This CDR3 spans 13 amino acids.

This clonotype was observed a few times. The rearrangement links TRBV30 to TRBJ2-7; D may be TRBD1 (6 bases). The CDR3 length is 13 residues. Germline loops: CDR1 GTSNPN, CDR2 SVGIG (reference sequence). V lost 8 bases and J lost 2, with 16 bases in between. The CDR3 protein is CAATYRATYEQYF. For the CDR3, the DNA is TGTGCCGCGACGTACAGGGCAACCTACGAGCAGTACTTC.

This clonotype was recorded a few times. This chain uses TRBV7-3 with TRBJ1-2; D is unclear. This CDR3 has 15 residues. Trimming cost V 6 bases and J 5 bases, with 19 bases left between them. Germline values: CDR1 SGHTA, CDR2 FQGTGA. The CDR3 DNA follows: TGTGCCAGCAGTCCCACCCATTCTTGGGTGTATGGCTACACCTTC. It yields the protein CASSPTHSWVYGYTF. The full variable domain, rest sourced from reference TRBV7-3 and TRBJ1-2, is GAGVSQTPSNKVTEKGKYVELRCDPISGHTALYWYRQSLGQGPEFLIYFQGTGAADDSGLPNDRFFAVRPEGSVSTLKIQRTERGDSAVYLCASSPTHSWVYGYTFGSGTRLTVV.

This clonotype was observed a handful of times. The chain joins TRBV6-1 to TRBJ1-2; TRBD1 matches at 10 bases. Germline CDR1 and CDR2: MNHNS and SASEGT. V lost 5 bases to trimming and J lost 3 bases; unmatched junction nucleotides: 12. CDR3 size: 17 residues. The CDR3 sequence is CASSPHTEGQGHYGYTF. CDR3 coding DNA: TGTGCCAGCAGTCCCCATACCGAGGGACAGGGGCACTATGGCTACACCTTC.

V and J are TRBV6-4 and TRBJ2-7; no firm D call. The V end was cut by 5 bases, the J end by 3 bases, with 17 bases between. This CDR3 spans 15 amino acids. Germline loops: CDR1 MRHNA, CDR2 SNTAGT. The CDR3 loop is CASSQKHSKLYEQYF. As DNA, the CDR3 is TGTGCCAGCAGTCAAAAGCATTCTAAACTCTACGAGCAGTACTTC.

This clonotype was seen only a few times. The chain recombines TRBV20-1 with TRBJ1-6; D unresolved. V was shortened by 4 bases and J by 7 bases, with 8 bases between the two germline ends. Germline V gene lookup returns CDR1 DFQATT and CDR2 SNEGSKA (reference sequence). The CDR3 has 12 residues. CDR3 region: CSANLQNSPLHF. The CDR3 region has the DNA TGCAGTGCTAACTTACAGAATTCACCCCTCCACTTT.

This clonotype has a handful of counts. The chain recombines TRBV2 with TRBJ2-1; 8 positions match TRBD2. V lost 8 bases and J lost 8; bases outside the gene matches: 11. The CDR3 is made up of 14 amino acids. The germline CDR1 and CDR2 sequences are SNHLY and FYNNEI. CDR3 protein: CASSRGREADEQFF. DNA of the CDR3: TGTGCCAGCTCCCGGGGGCGGGAGGCGGATGAGCAGTTCTTC.

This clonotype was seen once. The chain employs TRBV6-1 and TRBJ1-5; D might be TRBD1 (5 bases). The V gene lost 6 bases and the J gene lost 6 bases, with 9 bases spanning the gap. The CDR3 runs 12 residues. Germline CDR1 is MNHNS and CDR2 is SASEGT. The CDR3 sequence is CASRGGFQPQHF. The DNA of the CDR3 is TGTGCCAGCAGGGGGGGTTTTCAGCCCCAGCATTTT.

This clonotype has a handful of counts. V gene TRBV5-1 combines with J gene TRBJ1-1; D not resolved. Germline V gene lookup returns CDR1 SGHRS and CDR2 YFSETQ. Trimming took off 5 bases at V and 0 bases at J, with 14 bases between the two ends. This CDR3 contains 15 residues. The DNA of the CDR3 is TGCGCCAGCAGGCTGGGCTCACGGATGAACACTGAAGCTTTCTTT. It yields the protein CASRLGSRMNTEAFF.

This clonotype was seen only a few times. CDR3 bases: TGCGCCAGCAGTGATGGACAGGGGGTTTCACCCCTCCACTTT. Residues: CASSDGQGVSPLHF. V and J are TRBV5-1 and TRBJ1-6; TRBD1 matches at 10 bases. From germline, CDR1 is SGHRS and CDR2 YFSETQ. The CDR3 has 14 residues. J lost 9 bases, V lost 5 bases, and 5 bases had no gene match.

The DNA of the CDR3 is TGCGCCAGCAAGGGCACTAGTAACTACGAGCAGTACTTC. Residues: CASKGTSNYEQYF. The chain links TRBV10-2 to TRBJ2-7; TRBD2 is a possible D gene (5 bases). In germline, CDR1 is WSHSY, CDR2 SAAADI. The length of the CDR3 is 13 residues. The V end lost 7 bases, the J end lost 3 bases, and 13 bases lay between the germline ends.

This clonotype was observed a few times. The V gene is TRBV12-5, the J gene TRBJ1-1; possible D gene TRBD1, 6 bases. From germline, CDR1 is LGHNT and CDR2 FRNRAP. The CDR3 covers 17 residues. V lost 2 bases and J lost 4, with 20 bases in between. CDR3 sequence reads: CASGLTNRDRFGTEAFF. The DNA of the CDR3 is TGTGCTAGTGGTTTGACGAACAGGGATAGATTTGGCACTGAAGCTTTCTTT.